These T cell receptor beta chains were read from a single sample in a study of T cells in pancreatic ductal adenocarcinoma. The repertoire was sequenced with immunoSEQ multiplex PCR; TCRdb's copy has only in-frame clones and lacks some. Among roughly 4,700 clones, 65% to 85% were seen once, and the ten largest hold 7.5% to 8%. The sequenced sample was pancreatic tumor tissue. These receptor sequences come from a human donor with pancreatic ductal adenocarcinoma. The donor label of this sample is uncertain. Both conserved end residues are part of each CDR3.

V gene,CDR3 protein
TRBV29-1,CSVEVEGYYGYTF
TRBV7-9,CASTLWRRGPTNEKLFF
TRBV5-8,CASSWVGTASSGNTIYF
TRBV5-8,CASSWARGAGAIQYF
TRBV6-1,CASSEQGRPGNTIYF
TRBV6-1,CASSARLAGEPGSYNEQFF
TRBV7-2,CASSLVASSYEQYF
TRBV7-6,CASSPDLVGGNEQYF
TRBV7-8,CASSWDRVVGRSYNEQFF
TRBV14,CASSQDLPGNYGYTF
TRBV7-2,CASSLRTGGTPNTDTQYF
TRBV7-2,CASSFRDPGLNYYGYTF
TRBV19,CASSIIRQGAPSSYEQYF
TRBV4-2,CASSQGLAGSYEQYF
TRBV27,CASADRETIYSNQPQHF
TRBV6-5,CASRPTGRSNYGYTF
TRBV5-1,CASSFGLLGQAKNIQYF
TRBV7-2,CASSSPNTGELFF
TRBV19,CASSIVTGGANVLTF
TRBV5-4,CASSLDRGLPYGYTF
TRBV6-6,CASSYSQGLYQPQHF
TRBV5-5,CASSLEGTEWTEAFF
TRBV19,CASSPTGSSYNSPLHF
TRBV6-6,CASTGQGSQPQHF
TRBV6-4,CASSERGALESQYF
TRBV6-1,CASSMLAGGRNTQYF
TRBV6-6,CASSPLWGTEAFF
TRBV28,CASRSLGQGTYNEQFF
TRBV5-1,CASRASGRLQETQYF
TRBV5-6,CASSSLKGGGPKNIQYF
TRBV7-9,CASSFGTGIYNEQFF
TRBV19,CASSIGEGYDSPLHF
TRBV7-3,CASSLTLLGNSPLHF
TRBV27,CASSLSIGGTVSYEQYF
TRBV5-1,CASSLAQNTDTQYF
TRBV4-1,CASSQGQGADYEQYF
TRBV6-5,CASSLLTQGANYGYTF
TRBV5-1,CASSLAAGAPFYEQYF
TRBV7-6,CASTYIKGVVKPSSSGANVLTF
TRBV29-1,CSVRVAGSASQYF
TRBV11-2,CASSLAPPGQGPMNTEAFF
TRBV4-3,CASSQDLIKGGEQYF
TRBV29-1,CSGSGTGAPNTEAFF
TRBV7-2,CASSSSSGTSLADTQYF
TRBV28,CAKGTVWMNTEAFF
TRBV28,CASSLSTGGATSTGELFF
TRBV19,CASSLRGVVFGANTGELFF
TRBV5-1,CASMGEWARNEQFF
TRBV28,CASAGQLYGYTF
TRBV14,CASRPSGTGGAYYGYTF
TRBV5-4,CASSGWPGSSSYEQYF
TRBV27,CATYGPSYEQYF